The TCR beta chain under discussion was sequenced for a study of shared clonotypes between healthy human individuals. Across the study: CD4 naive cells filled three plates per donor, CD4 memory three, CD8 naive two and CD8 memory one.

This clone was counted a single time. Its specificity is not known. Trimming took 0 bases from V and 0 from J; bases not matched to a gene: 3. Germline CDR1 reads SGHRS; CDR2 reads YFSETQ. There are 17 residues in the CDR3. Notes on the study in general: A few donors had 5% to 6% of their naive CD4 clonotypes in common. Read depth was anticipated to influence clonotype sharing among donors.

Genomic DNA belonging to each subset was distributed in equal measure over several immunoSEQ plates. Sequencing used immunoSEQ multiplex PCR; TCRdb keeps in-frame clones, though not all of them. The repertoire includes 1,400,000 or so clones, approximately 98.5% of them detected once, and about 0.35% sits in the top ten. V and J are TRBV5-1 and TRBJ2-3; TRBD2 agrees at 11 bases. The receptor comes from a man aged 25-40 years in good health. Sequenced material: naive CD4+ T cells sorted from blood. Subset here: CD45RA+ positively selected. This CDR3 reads CASSLGGTSGSTDTQYF. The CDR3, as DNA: TGCGCCAGCAGCTTGGGGGGGACTAGCGGTAGCACAGATACGCAGTATTTT.